This TCR beta chain is drawn from a study of control samples from healthy donors and cancer patients. This table comes from immunoSEQ multiplex PCR, and its TCRdb copy is limited to in-frame clones, with some not included. The sample lists 100,000 to 150,000 clones, approximately 92% occurring once. The sequence derives from a man aged 18 to 29 in good health. Sequenced input: blood.

CDR3 protein: CSVSGAGNTIYF. Here the CDR3 DNA reads TGCAGCGTGTCCGGGGCTGGAAACACCATATATTTT. This chain links TRBV29-1 with TRBJ1-3; D remains unclear. Germline CDR1 reads SQVTM; CDR2 reads ANQGSEA. V was trimmed by 6 bases and J by 2 bases, leaving 8 bases between them. The CDR3 contains 12 residues.